This T cell receptor beta chain was profiled in a study of sequential checkpoint blockade in melanoma. Study summary: Each arm's sequence ended with maintenance nivolumab.

The sample holds one count of this clone. From germline, CDR1 is GTSNPN and CDR2 SVGIG (reference sequence). V shed 8 bases and J shed 6 bases, with 15 bases lying between them. The CDR3 sequence is 12 residues long. Profiled with immunoSEQ multiplex PCR; TCRdb holds only in-frame clones, not every one. The sample yields about 20,000 clones, about 86% seen once. Stated treatment: randomized to nivolumab then ipilimumab (arm A) or the reverse (arm B). None of the patients previously received DNA-damaging chemotherapy. From thawed PBMCs, live CD3+CD8+ cells negative for CD19 and CD56 were sorted. The input for sequencing was CD8+ T cells sorted from blood (inferred from file names), taken from a patient given nivolumab and ipilimumab in sequence. V is TRBV30 and J is TRBJ2-3, with D possibly matching TRBD2 (6 bases). This clonotype originated in a human donor with melanoma. CDR3 sequence (DNA): TGTGCCGGTTCCTGGGGGGAGGATACGCAGTATTTT. Its protein product is CAGSWGEDTQYF.